The present entry profiles one TCR beta chain with its context. This sample was included in a study of glioma-infiltrating T cells after dendritic cell vaccination. Produced via immunoSEQ multiplex PCR; TCRdb's table is partial and in-frame only. The sample holds under 130,000 clones; roughly four fifths are singletons and the top ten take 9.5% to 15%. This CDR3 is 15 amino acids long. Per the germline V gene, CDR1 is SGHRS and CDR2 is YFSETQ. V lost 2 bases to trimming and J lost 5 bases; unmatched junction nucleotides: 5. The sequence was collected from a human donor with glioblastoma. The rearrangement joins TRBV5-1 to TRBJ1-5; 9 positions match TRBD1. The sequencing used blood, collected before dendritic cell vaccination. CDR3 DNA: TGCGCCAGCAGCTTCGGGGACAGGGACGATCAGCCCCAGCATTTT. This encodes CASSFGDRDDQPQHF.